This passage covers 30 T cell receptor beta chains from one sample sequenced in a study of blood T cell repertoires in COVID-19. Method: immunoSEQ multiplex PCR; TCRdb's copy keeps in-frame clones and lacks some. This table has a few hundred thousand clones, roughly nine tenths appearing once. Sample: peripheral blood. These receptor sequences come from a man aged 35 to 55 with acute or convalescent COVID-19.

V usage is TRBV5-8 and J usage is TRBJ1-5; 9 bases agree with TRBD1. Germline trimming cut 9 bases from V and 0 bases from J; bases unmatched to any gene: 10. The CDR3 runs 16 residues. Germline V gives CDR1 SGHTS, CDR2 YDEGEE. The DNA of the CDR3 is TGTGCCACCGCACCGAGACAGGGGGATAGCAATCAGCCCCAGCATTTT. Protein sequence: CATAPRQGDSNQPQHF.

The chain couples TRBV7-9 to TRBJ2-7; 9 bases agree with TRBD1. The CDR3 covers 15 residues. Germline trimming cut 3 bases from V and 5 bases from J; bases unmatched to any gene: 8. Looked up from germline, CDR1 is SEHNR and CDR2 is FQNEAQ (reference sequence). This CDR3 reads CASSFSGTGKDEQYF. In DNA, the CDR3 is TGTGCCAGCAGCTTCTCCGGGACAGGGAAAGACGAGCAGTACTTC.

V is TRBV10-3 and J is TRBJ1-1; D is ambiguous. Germline assignment: CDR1 ENHRY and CDR2 SYGVKD. This CDR3 comprises 13 residues. With 4 bases removed from V and 2 bases from J, the gap between germline ends came to 8 bases. In DNA, the CDR3 is TGTGCCATCAGTGGACATCCCAACACTGAAGCTTTCTTT. Its translation: CAISGHPNTEAFF.

V is TRBV29-1 and J is TRBJ2-5; 13 nucleotides line up with TRBD2. This CDR3 is 15 amino acids long. Germline V gene lookup returns CDR1 SQVTM and CDR2 ANQGSEA. V shed 1 base, J shed 5 bases, and the junction held 4 bases outside the gene matches. In nucleotides, the CDR3 is TGCAGCGTTGAAGGGGGACTAGCGGGATCGGAGACCCAGTACTTC. Translating gives CSVEGGLAGSETQYF.

The chain links TRBV14 to TRBJ1-2, with D perhaps TRBD1 (6 bases). Germline CDR1 is SGHDN and CDR2 is FVKESK. CDR3 length: 17 residues. The V end was cut by 1 base, the J end by 0 bases, with 15 bases between. CDR3 amino acids: CASSQGYAGAPNYGYTF. CDR3 DNA: TGTGCCAGCAGCCAAGGGTATGCAGGGGCCCCTAACTATGGCTACACCTTC.

CDR3 sequence: CAWGVTAYSGNTIYF. CDR3 in DNA: TGTGCCTGGGGGGTGACTGCCTACTCTGGAAACACCATATATTTT. J is TRBJ1-3 and V is TRBV30; D gene ambiguous. CDR3 length: 15 residues. The ends were cut back, 5 bases at V and 0 bases at J, with 14 bases in the middle. Per germline, CDR1 GTSNPN and CDR2 SVGIG (reference sequence).

V gene TRBV30 combines with J gene TRBJ1-5, with TRBD1 as a possible D gene (5 bases). The CDR3 is made up of 12 amino acids. In germline, CDR1 is GTSNPN, CDR2 SVGIG (reference sequence). Between the trimmed V and J ends, which lost 1 base and 4 bases, there was a span of 5 bases. CDR3 loop: CAWSEGNQPQHF. The CDR3 region has the DNA TGTGCCTGGAGTGAGGGGAATCAGCCCCAGCATTTT.

The chain recombines TRBV29-1 with TRBJ2-3; 7 nucleotides line up with TRBD2. CDR1 is SQVTM and CDR2 is ANQGSEA in the germline V gene. This CDR3 has 13 residues. V was pared by 6 bases and J by 8 bases, with 11 bases of the junction left unmatched. CDR3 in amino acids: CSVRIPSGFTQYF. DNA of the CDR3: TGCAGCGTCCGAATTCCTAGCGGCTTTACGCAGTATTTT.

As DNA, the CDR3 is TGTGCCAGCAGCCCTTCCCAGGGGCAAGGGCAGTTCTTC. Its translation: CASSPSQGQGQFF. V gene TRBV9 combines with J gene TRBJ2-1; D is possibly TRBD1 (6 bases). V dropped 4 bases and J dropped 12 bases, with 17 bases sitting between them. This CDR3 has 13 residues. Germline values: CDR1 SGDLS, CDR2 YYNGEE.

The rearrangement links TRBV7-3 to TRBJ2-5; TRBD1 aligns across 10 bases. CDR1 and CDR2 (germline): SGHTA, FQGTGA. J lost 5 bases, V lost 3 bases, and 6 bases had no gene match. This CDR3 spans 15 amino acids. CDR3 region: CASSFFSGQGETQYF. The CDR3, as DNA: TGTGCCAGCAGCTTCTTCTCGGGACAGGGGGAGACCCAGTACTTC.

J is TRBJ1-2 and V is TRBV3-1 (or the pseudogene TRBV3-2); 9 bases map to TRBD1. Germline values: CDR1 LGHDT, CDR2 YNNKEL (reference sequence). Unmatched junction bases numbered 11, after V lost 4 bases and J lost 8 bases. CDR3 length: 15 amino acids. For the CDR3, the DNA is TGTGCCAGCAGCCCATGGCTTGACAGGGGGAAGGGCTACACCTTC. Translating it yields CASSPWLDRGKGYTF.

The chain couples TRBV6-5 to TRBJ2-3; 8 nucleotides align to TRBD1. Germline trimming cut 6 bases from V and 3 bases from J; bases unmatched to any gene: 5. Germline CDR1 reads MNHEY; CDR2 reads SVGAGI. This CDR3 is built from 14 residues. The CDR3 DNA follows: TGTGCCAGCAGCCGGACAGGGTTTACAGATACGCAGTATTTT. This encodes CASSRTGFTDTQYF.

The chain recombines TRBV9 with TRBJ1-6, with D uncertain. With 4 bases removed from V and 2 bases from J, the gap between germline ends came to 7 bases. Germline V gene sequence: CDR1 SGDLS, CDR2 YYNGEE. This CDR3 is built from 14 residues. The CDR3 region is CASSPRAYNSPLHF. Here the CDR3 DNA reads TGTGCCAGCAGCCCCCGGGCCTATAATTCACCCCTCCACTTT.

The rearrangement uses TRBV5-1 and TRBJ2-1, with D tentatively TRBD2 (6 bases). Between the trimmed V and J ends, which lost 6 bases and 0 bases, there was a span of 10 bases. The CDR3 spans 14 residues. From germline, CDR1 is SGHRS and CDR2 YFSETQ. The CDR3 here is CASTPGVSYNEQFF. CDR3 in DNA: TGCGCCAGCACACCGGGGGTCTCCTACAATGAGCAGTTCTTC.

The rearrangement joins TRBV5-4 to TRBJ2-7; TRBD2 aligns across 15 bases. V trimming: 3 bases; J trimming: 4 bases; junction bases outside the gene matches: 17. The CDR3 loop spans 20 amino acids. The germline CDR1 and CDR2 sequences are SGHNT and YYREEE (reference sequence). The CDR3 sequence is CASSWGQSVGTSGRSYEQYF. The CDR3 DNA is TGTGCCAGCAGCTGGGGCCAGAGTGTCGGGACTAGCGGGAGGAGTTACGAGCAGTACTTC.

The chain couples TRBV18 to TRBJ1-2, with 7 bases fitting TRBD1. Trimming at V came to 2 bases and at J to 4 bases, leaving 10 bases not matched to a gene. The CDR3 runs to 16 residues. Germline assignment: CDR1 KGHSH and CDR2 LQKENI. Written as DNA, the CDR3 is TGTGCCAGCTCACCAGGCCTCGTCCAGGGGGGCTATGGCTACACCTTC. Translating gives CASSPGLVQGGYGYTF.

The chain is built from TRBV7-8 and TRBJ2-1, with D perhaps TRBD2 (5 bases). Germline V gives CDR1 SGHVS, CDR2 FQNEAQ. The CDR3 length is 15 residues. V was trimmed by 5 bases and J by 6 bases, leaving 17 bases between them. The CDR3 loop reads CASSPLRAASNEQFF. CDR3 coding DNA: TGTGCCAGCAGCCCGCTGAGGGCGGCCAGCAATGAGCAGTTCTTC.

The chain employs TRBV2 and TRBJ2-7, with 7 bases matching TRBD2. Losses at the gene ends were 9 bases for V and 0 bases for J; bases not matched to a gene: 8. The germline CDR1 and CDR2 sequences are SNHLY and FYNNEI. The CDR3 runs to 14 residues. The CDR3 reads CASSRLANSYEQYF. CDR3 nucleotides: TGTGCCAGTTCCAGACTAGCCAACTCCTACGAGCAGTACTTC.

The chain is built from TRBV19 and TRBJ2-7, with 9 bases lining up with TRBD1. J lost 5 bases, V lost 6 bases, and 5 bases had no gene match. This CDR3 is built from 13 residues. Germline values: CDR1 LNHDA, CDR2 SQIVND (reference sequence). The CDR3, as DNA: TGTGCCAGTAGGAACACAGGGGGCAACGAGCAGTACTTC. This sequence encodes CASRNTGGNEQYF.

The chain combines TRBV7-9 with TRBJ2-3; 8 bases line up with TRBD2. V dropped 1 base and J dropped 4; count of bases not matched to a gene: 10. Germline CDR1 reads SEHNR; CDR2 reads FQNEAQ (reference sequence). There are 17 residues in the CDR3. DNA of the CDR3: TGTGCCAGCAGCTTAGAGGGCCTCCGACTAGCGTCAGATACGCAGTATTTT. It codes for CASSLEGLRLASDTQYF.

This clone occurred once. The rearrangement joins TRBV4-1 to TRBJ2-1; 10 bases fit TRBD1. The CDR3 is 15 residues long. Germline loops: CDR1 MGHRA, CDR2 YSYEKL. V lost 1 base and J lost 4; bases outside the gene matches: 1. The chain's CDR3 is CASSQGDRGYNEQFF. The DNA of the CDR3 is TGCGCCAGCAGCCAAGGGGACAGGGGATACAATGAGCAGTTCTTC.

CDR3 sequence: CASKPREGHGYTF. CDR3 DNA: TGTGCCAGTAAACCCCGGGAAGGGCATGGCTACACCTTC. The chain recombines TRBV19 with TRBJ1-2; D ambiguous. Germline-derived CDR1 and CDR2 are LNHDA and SQIVND (reference sequence). Trimming cost V 7 bases and J 6 bases, with 15 bases left between them. The CDR3 consists of 13 residues.

V usage is TRBV28 and J usage is TRBJ2-3; D is perhaps TRBD1 (5 bases). Trimming stripped 3 bases from V and 4 bases from J, with 8 bases between. Germline V gene data show CDR1 as MDHEN and CDR2 as SYDVKM. This CDR3 comprises 13 residues. CDR3 protein: CASSLQGADTQYF. The CDR3 DNA reads TGTGCCAGCAGTTTGCAGGGTGCAGATACGCAGTATTTT.

This clone is a singleton in its sample. The chain employs TRBV13 and TRBJ2-5; 14 nucleotides align to TRBD2. Germline V gives CDR1 PRHDT, CDR2 FYEKMQ (reference sequence). The CDR3 sequence is 17 residues long. Unmatched junction bases numbered 5, after V lost 5 bases and J lost 0 bases. The CDR3 region has the DNA TGTGCCAGCAGCCCTAGGACTAGCGGGGGGAACCAAGAGACCCAGTACTTC. Encoded protein: CASSPRTSGGNQETQYF.

This clone has only a few counts. The chain is built from TRBV19 and TRBJ1-2, with 11 bases lining up with TRBD1. V lost 6 bases to trimming and J lost 5 bases; unmatched junction nucleotides: 8. The CDR3 contains 15 residues. Germline V gene lookup returns CDR1 LNHDA and CDR2 SQIVND (reference sequence). CDR3 protein: CASRNTGQGAYGYTF. The CDR3 DNA sequence: TGTGCCAGTAGGAATACTGGACAGGGGGCTTATGGCTACACCTTC. The full variable domain, completed using reference TRBV19 and TRBJ1-2, is DGGITQSPKYLFRKEGQNVTLSCEQNLNHDAMYWYRQDPGQGLRLIYYSQIVNDFQKGDIAEGYSVSREKKESFPLTVTSAQKNPTAFYLCASRNTGQGAYGYTFGSGTRLTVV.

This chain uses TRBV4-2 with TRBJ1-1, with D unresolved. V lost 4 bases and J lost 4, with 10 bases in between. The CDR3 has 13 amino acids. Per the germline V gene, CDR1 is LGHNA and CDR2 is YNFKEQ. In nucleotides, the CDR3 is TGTGCCAGCAGCCCACTTATTAGCACTGAAGCTTTCTTT. Its protein is CASSPLISTEAFF.

The chain carries TRBV6-5 and TRBJ2-1; TRBD1 matches at 10 bases. The ends lost 4 bases at V and 2 bases at J; junction bases unmatched: 2. This CDR3 is built from 15 residues. Germline CDR1 is MNHEY and CDR2 is SVGAGI. The CDR3 DNA is TGTGCCAGCAGTTCCGGACAGGGGGCCTACAATGAGCAGTTCTTC. Its protein product is CASSSGQGAYNEQFF.

The chain has TRBV7-8 and TRBJ1-4, with 7 nucleotides matching TRBD1. CDR3 length: 17 amino acids. Looked up from germline, CDR1 is SGHVS and CDR2 is FQNEAQ. J gave up 7 bases and V 2 bases, and 13 bases lay outside the gene matches. The CDR3 loop reads CASSLRADREKGEKLFF. CDR3 bases: TGTGCCAGCAGCTTAAGGGCCGACAGGGAAAAAGGTGAAAAACTGTTTTTT.

The genes are TRBV27 and TRBJ1-2, with 9 bases fitting TRBD1. The CDR3 is made up of 14 amino acids. Germline assignment: CDR1 MNHEY and CDR2 SMNVEV (reference sequence). The V segment lost 5 bases and the J segment 3 bases; nucleotides outside the gene matches: 4. The CDR3 coding sequence is TGTGCCAGCAGTCCTGGGACAGGGTACTATGGCTACACCTTC. This translates into CASSPGTGYYGYTF.

This rearrangement joins TRBV9 to TRBJ2-7; tentatively, D is TRBD1 (5 bases). The length of the CDR3 is 15 residues. In germline, CDR1 is SGDLS, CDR2 YYNGEE. Trimming removed 1 base at V and 0 bases at J, with 11 bases between. The DNA of the CDR3 is TGTGCCAGCAGCGTATTAGGGGATCCCTCCTACGAGCAGTACTTC. This sequence encodes CASSVLGDPSYEQYF.